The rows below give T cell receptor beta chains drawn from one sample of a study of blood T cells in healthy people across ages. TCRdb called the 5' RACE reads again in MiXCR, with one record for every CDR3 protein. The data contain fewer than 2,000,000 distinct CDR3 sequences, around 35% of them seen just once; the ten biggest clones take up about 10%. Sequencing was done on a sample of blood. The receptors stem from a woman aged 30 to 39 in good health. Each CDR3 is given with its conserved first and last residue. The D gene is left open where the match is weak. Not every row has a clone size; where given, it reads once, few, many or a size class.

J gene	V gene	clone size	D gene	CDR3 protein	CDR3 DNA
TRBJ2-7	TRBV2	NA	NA	CASDGQYSYEQYF	TGTGCCAGTGATGGACAATACTCCTACGAGCAGTACTTC
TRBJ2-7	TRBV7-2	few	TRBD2	CASSVGTSGRWASYEQYF	TGTGCCAGCAGCGTCGGGACTAGCGGGCGGTGGGCCTCCTACGAGCAGTACTTC
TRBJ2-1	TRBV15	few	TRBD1	CATSIRTGKDEQFF	TGTGCCACCAGCATACGGACAGGGAAAGATGAGCAGTTCTTC
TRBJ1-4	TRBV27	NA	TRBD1	CASRSLSTGAEKLFF	TGTGCCAGCAGATCTTTGTCGACAGGGGCTGAAAAACTGTTTTTT
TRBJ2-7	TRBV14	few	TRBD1	CASSPNRQGKLYEQYF	TGTGCCAGCAGCCCAAACCGACAGGGGAAACTCTACGAGCAGTACTTC
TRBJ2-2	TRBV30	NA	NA	CAWLTQGQLNTGELFF	TGTGCCTGGCTTACACAGGGACAACTTAACACCGGGGAGCTGTTTTTT
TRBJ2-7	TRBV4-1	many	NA	CASSQDLASGSYEQYF	TGTGCCAGCAGCCAAGATCTGGCTAGTGGTTCCTACGAGCAGTACTTC
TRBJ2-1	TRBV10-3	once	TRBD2	CAISVTSGSCNEQFF	TGTGCCATCAGTGTGACTAGCGGGAGTTGTAATGAGCAGTTCTTC
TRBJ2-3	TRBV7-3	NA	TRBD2	CASSHSGRAGTDTQYF	TGTGCCAGCAGCCATAGCGGGAGGGCCGGCACAGATACGCAGTATTTT
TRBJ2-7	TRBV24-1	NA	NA	CATSDSGEQYF	TGTGCCACCAGTGATTCAGGGGAGCAGTACTTC